The text below deals with one T cell receptor (beta chain). The sample is drawn from a study of blood T cell repertoires in COVID-19. Across the whole study: Acute and convalescent COVID-19 samples came from the United States, Italy and Spain. From T cells, B-cell-depleted T cells, or PBMCs came the material, which was cDNA or gDNA.

Original methodology: Estimation of nucleated cell counts relied on the amplification of reference gene primers. Repertoires were generated with immunoSEQ multiplex PCR, while TCRdb's copy carries only in-frame clones and drops some. V, J and clone size reflect that table, while D and trimming were determined from the DNA. The table records approximately 250,000 clones, 70% to 90% of them present only once. Germline-derived CDR1 and CDR2 are SGDLS and YYNGEE. CDR3 length equals 17 residues. Trimming at V came to 0 bases and at J to 1 base, leaving 9 bases not matched to a gene. The source of this sequence is a woman aged 55-75 years with active or convalescent COVID-19. V is TRBV9 and J is TRBJ2-7; 8 bases are a match to TRBD2. The source material was peripheral blood. CDR3 sequence reads: CASSVGPAGDLSYEQYF. The CDR3 DNA follows: TGTGCCAGCAGCGTAGGGCCAGCGGGAGACCTTTCCTACGAGCAGTACTTC.